This entry lists 19 T cell receptor beta chains sequenced from one sample in a study of blood T cell repertoires in COVID-19 (dated by TCRdb to 2020 to 2022). Libraries were prepared through the immunoSEQ multiplex PCR assay. TCRdb re-hosts the immuneACCESS table, in-frame sequences only. Its copies lack some clones; in the studies checked, an unresolved V gene accounts for under half of them, and the cause for the rest is not known. Within this sample are roughly 45,000 clones, with over 90% of them counted one time only. Jointly, the top ten make up roughly 0.99% of the sample. Sequencing was carried out using peripheral blood. These receptors all stem from a man in his 60s with COVID-19, enrolled during active disease.

This chain links TRBV5-5 with TRBJ2-3; D perhaps matches TRBD1 (5 bases). This CDR3 is 17 amino acids long. V was cut by 1 base and J by 6 bases, with 21 bases left in between. Germline loops: CDR1 SGHKS, CDR2 YYEKEE (reference sequence). The CDR3 nucleotides read TGTGCCAGCAGCTTGTATCCGGAACAGGAAATCCCCGATACGCAGTATTTT. Its translation: CASSLYPEQEIPDTQYF.

The chain combines TRBV25-1 with TRBJ2-1; 14 positions agree with TRBD2. The length of the CDR3 is 17 residues. Germline V gene sequence: CDR1 MGHDK, CDR2 SYGVNS. V lost 5 bases, J lost 7 bases, and 10 bases stayed unmatched. This CDR3 reads CASSLSTSGRARNEQFF. In nucleotides, the CDR3 is TGTGCCAGCAGTCTGTCGACTAGCGGGAGGGCTAGAAATGAGCAGTTCTTC.

V usage is TRBV30 and J usage is TRBJ1-5; 8 nucleotides match TRBD1. CDR1 and CDR2 (germline): GTSNPN, SVGIG (reference sequence). V dropped 5 bases and J dropped 3; count of bases not matched to a gene: 3. This CDR3 contains 13 residues. CDR3 nucleotide sequence: TGTGCCTGGTCGACAGGGGCCAATCAGCCCCAGCATTTT. Encoded protein: CAWSTGANQPQHF.

The chain recombines TRBV7-2 with TRBJ2-4; 8 nucleotides align to TRBD2. The CDR3 is 16 amino acids. The ends lost 1 base at V and 2 bases at J; junction bases unmatched: 4. CDR1 and CDR2 from the germline V gene are SGHTA and FQGNSA. The CDR3 nucleotides are TGTGCCAGCAGCTTAGTCGGGGGGGCTTCCAAAAACATTCAGTACTTC. Protein sequence: CASSLVGGASKNIQYF.

V usage is TRBV12-5 and J usage is TRBJ2-7; D is perhaps TRBD2 (5 bases). Trimming left V 3 bases short and J 7 bases short, with 10 bases between. The CDR3 is made up of 12 amino acids. Germline-derived CDR1 and CDR2 are LGHNT and FRNRAP. CDR3 loop: CASGFGLGEQYF. In DNA form, the CDR3 reads TGTGCTAGTGGTTTCGGACTCGGGGAGCAGTACTTC.

V usage is TRBV7-3 and J usage is TRBJ2-1; a weak D match, TRBD2 (6 bases). V lost 5 bases and J lost 0, with 11 bases in between. CDR3 length: 15 amino acids. CDR1 SGHTA and CDR2 FQGTGA come from the germline V gene. CDR3 region: CASSTTSLSYNEQFF. CDR3 DNA: TGTGCCAGCAGCACGACTAGTCTCTCCTACAATGAGCAGTTCTTC.

V and J are TRBV24-1 and TRBJ1-2; D unresolved. The CDR3 contains 13 residues. Trimming shortened V by 1 base and J by 6 bases, and 8 bases separated the two germline ends. Germline V gene lookup returns CDR1 KGHDR and CDR2 SFDVKD. Here the CDR3 DNA reads TGTGCCACCAGTGATTTCAACGGGAATGGCTACACCTTC. As protein: CATSDFNGNGYTF.

CDR3 DNA sequence: TGTGCCACCAGTGACGCATCTGGGAGCTCCTACAATGAGCAGTTCTTC. Protein sequence: CATSDASGSSYNEQFF. This rearrangement joins TRBV24-1 to TRBJ2-1, with D maybe TRBD2 (5 bases). This CDR3 spans 16 amino acids. V was clipped by 4 bases and J by 0 bases, with 12 bases between them. The germline gives CDR1 KGHDR, CDR2 SFDVKD.

The chain uses TRBV18 and TRBJ1-1; TRBD1 agrees at 8 bases. CDR1 and CDR2 from the germline V gene are KGHSH and LQKENI. The CDR3 is 14 amino acids. V was pared by 3 bases and J by 2 bases, with 2 bases of the junction left unmatched. CDR3 bases: TGTGCCAGCTCACCGGACAGGGATAACACTGAAGCTTTCTTT. Protein: CASSPDRDNTEAFF.

V is TRBV30 and J is TRBJ1-5; 8 bases map to TRBD1. The CDR3 contains 13 residues. V lost 5 bases to trimming and J lost 4 bases; unmatched junction nucleotides: 4. CDR1 is GTSNPN, CDR2 SVGIG, per germline (reference sequence). The CDR3 sequence: CAWSTGDNQPQHF. In DNA form, the CDR3 reads TGTGCCTGGTCGACAGGGGATAATCAGCCCCAGCATTTT.

This clone occurred once. The V and J genes are TRBV7-3 and TRBJ2-2; D possibly corresponds to TRBD2 (6 bases). Germline lookup yields CDR1 SGHTA and CDR2 FQGTGA. V lost 7 bases and J 2 bases, leaving 11 bases between the germline ends. This CDR3 is 14 amino acids long. The CDR3 spells CASKEDYNTGELFF. The CDR3 nucleotides are TGTGCCAGCAAAGAGGACTATAACACCGGGGAGCTGTTTTTT.

The chain links TRBV6-5 to TRBJ1-6; possibly TRBD1 for D (6 bases). V was clipped by 7 bases and J by 8 bases, with 18 bases between them. The germline CDR1 and CDR2 sequences are MNHEY and SVGAGI. The CDR3 consists of 15 residues. The CDR3 here is CASTYSQGTDSPLHF. The CDR3 DNA sequence: TGTGCCAGCACCTACAGTCAGGGGACGGATTCACCCCTCCACTTT.

This clone has just one count. CDR3 in amino acids: CASSLSGTEGSPLHF. In nucleotides, the CDR3 is TGTGCCAGCAGTTTGTCCGGGACAGAAGGGTCACCCCTCCACTTT. The rearrangement uses TRBV6-4 and TRBJ1-6; 7 bases match TRBD1. Germline V lookup: CDR1 MRHNA, CDR2 SNTAGT. The V gene end was trimmed by 5 bases and the J gene end by 10 bases; junction bases not matched to a gene: 11. This CDR3 region has 15 residues.

The chain combines TRBV7-2 with TRBJ2-7, with TRBD1 identical over 10 bases. Germline-derived CDR1 and CDR2 are SGHTA and FQGNSA. CDR3 length: 15 residues. V trimming: 5 bases; J trimming: 0 bases; junction bases outside the gene matches: 4. In DNA form, the CDR3 reads TGTGCCAGCAGCAGGGGGACAGGGGCCTCCTACGAGCAGTACTTC. Protein sequence: CASSRGTGASYEQYF.

Only one count was recorded for this clone. The chain uses TRBV7-3 and TRBJ1-5; no clear D gene. The CDR3 sequence is 16 residues long. The V gene lost 5 bases and the J gene lost 6 bases, with 20 bases spanning the gap. Per the germline V gene, CDR1 is SGHTA and CDR2 is FQGTGA. The CDR3 loop is CASSPPKSSIRQPQHF. The CDR3 bases are TGTGCCAGCAGCCCCCCTAAGTCCTCGATCCGTCAGCCCCAGCATTTT.

The chain has TRBV2 and TRBJ2-7, with a weak D call TRBD1 (6 bases). CDR1 is SNHLY and CDR2 is FYNNEI in the germline V gene. There are 13 residues in the CDR3. V lost 7 bases, J lost 5 bases, and 15 bases lay in between. The CDR3 region has the DNA TGTGCCAGCACTACGACAGGTGGTCACGAGCAGTACTTC. Its protein product is CASTTTGGHEQYF.

The chain uses TRBV24-1 and TRBJ2-7; TRBD2 matches at 11 bases. In germline, CDR1 is KGHDR, CDR2 SFDVKD. The CDR3 runs 13 residues. V lost 10 bases, J lost 2 bases, and 3 bases stayed unmatched. CDR3 sequence reads: CATGTSGTYEQYF. For the CDR3, the DNA is TGTGCCACAGGGACTAGCGGAACCTACGAGCAGTACTTC.

The rearrangement links TRBV2 to TRBJ2-1, with 11 bases that match TRBD2. CDR3 length: 16 residues. Germline CDR1 SNHLY, CDR2 FYNNEI. Trimming at V came to 8 bases and at J to 4 bases, leaving 10 bases not matched to a gene. The CDR3 reads CASVLAGGLSYNEQFF. In nucleotides, the CDR3 is TGTGCCAGCGTGCTAGCGGGGGGCCTTTCTTACAATGAGCAGTTCTTC.

CDR3 loop: CASTPSTGNQPQHF. CDR3 DNA: TGTGCCAGCACCCCGTCGACAGGGAATCAGCCCCAGCATTTT. This chain links TRBV2 with TRBJ1-5; TRBD1 agrees at 7 bases. Trimming removed 7 bases from V and 4 bases from J; junction bases left unmatched: 7. CDR3 length equals 14 residues. Germline CDR1 reads SNHLY; CDR2 reads FYNNEI.